These T cell receptor beta chains were read from a single sample in a study of regulatory T cells in long-lasting Graves disease. A single record per CDR3 protein comes from TCRdb applying MiXCR to the multiplex PCR reads. Here the sample spans 250,000 to 300,000 distinct CDR3 sequences, approximately 20% being singletons. In addition, the sample was reused for a study of T cells in Graves' hyperthyroidism and ophthalmopathy.

Sequences were derived from peripheral blood mononuclear cells (PBMCs), sampled at new diagnosis, from a patient treated with antithyroid drugs. Every receptor here comes from a woman aged 25 to 45 with Graves disease. The CDR3 runs from the conserved cysteine through the conserved F or W. The D gene is left open where the match is weak. Clone size is stated in some rows and not others, as once, few, many or a class when expanded.

abundance	v_gene	j_gene	d_gene	CDR3aa	CDR3nt
many	TRBV11-2	TRBJ1-1	NA	CASSLDPGYTEAFF	TGTGCCAGCAGCTTAGATCCGGGATACACTGAAGCTTTCTTT
many	TRBV12-3/TRBV12-4	TRBJ1-2	TRBD1	CASSSTGLNYGYTF	TGTGCCAGCAGTTCGACAGGGCTAAACTATGGCTACACCTTC
many	TRBV27	TRBJ1-5	NA	CASSLLRTNQPQHF	TGTGCCAGCAGCTTACTCCGGACCAATCAGCCCCAGCATTTT
NA	TRBV9	TRBJ1-5	NA	CASSGDGSYQPQHF	TGTGCCAGCAGCGGGGATGGGTCGTATCAGCCCCAGCATTTT
many	TRBV3-1	TRBJ1-1	TRBD1	CASSQDFQGATEAFF	TGTGCCAGCAGCCAAGATTTCCAGGGGGCCACTGAAGCTTTCTTT
few	TRBV28	TRBJ1-1	NA	CASSFSLYPTEAFF	TGTGCCAGCAGTTTCTCTCTTTATCCAACTGAAGCTTTCTTT
many	TRBV9	TRBJ2-1	NA	CASSEGVRGGSGEQFF	TGTGCCAGCAGCGAGGGGGTTAGGGGAGGTTCGGGAGAGCAGTTCTTC
many	TRBV12-3/TRBV12-4	TRBJ2-1	NA	CASTTLRGSYNEQFF	TGTGCCAGCACCACCCTGAGGGGAAGCTACAATGAGCAGTTCTTC
NA	TRBV14	TRBJ2-7	NA	CASSQAAPEQYF	TGTGCCAGCAGCCAGGCAGCTCCCGAGCAGTACTTC
NA	TRBV19	TRBJ2-2	NA	CASSIGGRVTGELFF	TGTGCCAGTAGTATAGGGGGCAGGGTCACCGGGGAGCTGTTTTTT
many	TRBV27	TRBJ2-1	TRBD2	CASRLLAGDHNEQFF	TGTGCCAGCAGACTTCTAGCGGGAGACCACAATGAGCAGTTCTTC
many	TRBV11-2	TRBJ1-4	NA	CASSYSSSDEKLFF	TGTGCCAGCAGCTACAGCTCCAGCGATGAAAAACTGTTTTTT
many	TRBV9	TRBJ2-1	TRBD2	CASSGGTSGNNEQFF	TGTGCCAGCAGCGGCGGGACTAGCGGTAACAATGAGCAGTTCTTC
few	TRBV24-1	TRBJ1-5	NA	CATSDSGWEPQHF	TGTGCCACCAGTGACTCGGGGTGGGAGCCCCAGCATTTT
many	TRBV7-2	TRBJ2-5	TRBD1	CASSPTGGRETQYF	TGTGCCAGCAGCCCGACAGGGGGGAGGGAGACCCAGTACTTC
many	TRBV27	TRBJ1-1	NA	CASSVEGMNTEAFF	TGTGCCAGCAGTGTCGAGGGGATGAACACTGAAGCTTTCTTT
NA	TRBV5-1	TRBJ2-5	NA	CASSLGTLESETQYF	TGCGCCAGCAGCTTGGGAACGCTAGAGAGCGAGACCCAGTACTTC
many	TRBV20-1	TRBJ2-7	TRBD2	CSAREPGLASEQYF	TGCAGTGCTAGAGAGCCTGGACTAGCTTCCGAGCAGTACTTC
many	TRBV12-3/TRBV12-4	TRBJ1-2	TRBD1	CASSRQGGYGYTF	TGTGCCAGCAGCCGACAGGGGGGCTATGGCTACACCTTC
few	TRBV5-1	TRBJ1-2	TRBD1	CASSLALTGGFFGYTF	TGCGCCAGCAGCTTGGCCCTTACAGGGGGATTTTTTGGCTACACCTTC
NA	TRBV27	TRBJ2-2	TRBD2	CASSLLSGGETGELFF	TGTGCCAGCAGTTTACTAAGCGGGGGGGAGACCGGGGAGCTGTTTTTT
many	TRBV20-1	TRBJ1-1	TRBD1	CSARDLTGSTEAFF	TGCAGTGCTAGAGATCTGACAGGGAGCACTGAAGCTTTCTTT
few	TRBV7-2	TRBJ1-4	NA	CASSLDGEKLFF	TGTGCCAGCAGCTTAGATGGTGAAAAACTGTTTTTT
NA	TRBV19	TRBJ1-2	TRBD1	CASRQQGAPTDGYTF	TGTGCCAGTCGACAACAGGGGGCCCCCACCGATGGCTACACCTTC
once	TRBV5-6	TRBJ2-3	NA	CASSLLDPGTDTQYF	TGTGCCAGCAGCTTGTTGGATCCTGGCACAGATACGCAGTATTTT
few	TRBV2	TRBJ1-5	NA	CASSYSGGYSNQPQHF	TGTGCCAGCAGTTACTCGGGGGGGTATAGCAATCAGCCCCAGCATTTT
many	TRBV11-2	TRBJ1-2	TRBD1	CASSRNGQALYYGYTF	TGTGCCAGCAGCCGGAATGGACAGGCCCTATACTATGGCTACACCTTC
NA	TRBV11-3	TRBJ2-1	TRBD1	CASSLGTGGYEQFF	TGTGCCAGCAGCTTAGGGACAGGGGGCTACGAGCAGTTCTTC
NA	TRBV28	TRBJ2-4	NA	CASYDRELKNIQYF	TGTGCCAGCTACGACAGAGAGTTAAAAAACATTCAGTACTTC
many	TRBV5-1	TRBJ1-2	NA	CASSLGWGYTF	TGCGCCAGCAGCTTGGGCTGGGGCTACACCTTC
many	TRBV6-1	TRBJ2-3	NA	CASRLGSTDTQYF	TGTGCCAGCAGGTTGGGCAGCACAGATACGCAGTATTTT
many	TRBV18	TRBJ2-5	NA	CASSPPNLGETQYF	TGTGCCAGCTCACCACCGAATTTAGGAGAGACCCAGTACTTC
NA	TRBV30	TRBJ1-2	NA	CALTGGIGYGYTF	TGTGCCCTAACCGGGGGTATCGGCTATGGCTACACCTTC
many	TRBV19	TRBJ1-1	NA	CASSIPTGSNTEAFF	TGTGCCAGTAGTATTCCCACAGGGTCGAACACTGAAGCTTTCTTT
NA	TRBV20-1	TRBJ1-2	NA	CSASMGGALEGYTF	TGCAGTGCTAGTATGGGGGGCGCCTTAGAGGGCTACACCTTC
NA	TRBV12-3/TRBV12-4	TRBJ1-4	NA	CASSSPPTNEKLFF	TGTGCCAGCAGTTCCCCACCAACTAATGAAAAACTGTTTTTT
NA	TRBV6-4	TRBJ1-1	TRBD1	CASSDSETGSAFF	TGTGCCAGCAGTGACTCCGAGACAGGGTCTGCTTTCTTT
NA	TRBV18	TRBJ2-1	NA	CASSPQGYEQFF	TGTGCCAGCTCACCACAGGGCTACGAGCAGTTCTTC
NA	TRBV6-4	TRBJ1-1	NA	CASSDSRGENTEAFF	TGTGCCAGCAGTGACTCGAGAGGGGAGAACACTGAAGCTTTCTTT
NA	TRBV25-1	TRBJ1-6	NA	CASSENAGPPNSPLHF	TGTGCCAGCAGTGAGAACGCCGGGCCCCCAAATTCACCCCTCCACTTT
NA	TRBV3-1	TRBJ2-7	TRBD2	CASSLMRGYEQYF	TGTGCCAGCAGCCTCATGCGGGGGTACGAGCAGTACTTC
NA	TRBV28	TRBJ2-3	TRBD2	CASSFLAGGADTQYF	TGTGCCAGCAGCTTCCTAGCGGGGGGGGCAGATACGCAGTATTTT
NA	TRBV7-3	TRBJ2-1	NA	CASSGSANEQFF	TGTGCCAGCAGCGGGAGTGCCAATGAGCAGTTCTTC
few	TRBV6-2/TRBV6-3	TRBJ1-4	NA	CASRWGGGEKLFF	TGTGCCAGCCGATGGGGGGGCGGTGAAAAACTGTTTTTT
few	TRBV20-1	TRBJ1-2	NA	CSVRIRGNYGYTF	TGCAGTGTCCGGATCCGGGGGAACTATGGCTACACCTTC
NA	TRBV5-1	TRBJ1-4	NA	CASSFRGATNEKLFF	TGCGCCAGCAGCTTTCGGGGGGCGACTAATGAAAAACTGTTTTTT
many	TRBV4-1	TRBJ2-7	TRBD1	CASSHIAPGQGDYEQYF	TGCGCCAGCAGCCACATTGCCCCGGGACAGGGGGACTACGAGCAGTACTTC
NA	TRBV28	TRBJ2-4	TRBD1	CASSLGQGSQNIQYF	TGTGCCAGCAGTCTCGGACAGGGGTCACAAAACATTCAGTACTTC
NA	TRBV10-3	TRBJ2-2	NA	CAIMGDPDTGELFF	TGTGCCATCATGGGGGATCCTGACACCGGGGAGCTGTTTTTT
NA	TRBV25-1	TRBJ1-2	NA	CASSEGSAGAGYGYTF	TGTGCCAGCAGTGAGGGGTCCGCAGGGGCGGGATATGGCTACACCTTC
many	TRBV2	TRBJ1-2	TRBD1	CASSLTYGQGDSYTF	TGTGCCAGCAGCCTAACCTACGGACAGGGAGATAGCTACACCTTC
many	TRBV4-2	TRBJ1-5	NA	CASSQGGEIRNQPQHF	TGTGCCAGCAGCCAAGGCGGCGAGATTCGAAATCAGCCCCAGCATTTT
NA	TRBV9	TRBJ1-6	TRBD1	CASSPTDRGDSPLHF	TGTGCCAGCAGCCCGACGGACAGGGGTGATTCACCCCTCCACTTT